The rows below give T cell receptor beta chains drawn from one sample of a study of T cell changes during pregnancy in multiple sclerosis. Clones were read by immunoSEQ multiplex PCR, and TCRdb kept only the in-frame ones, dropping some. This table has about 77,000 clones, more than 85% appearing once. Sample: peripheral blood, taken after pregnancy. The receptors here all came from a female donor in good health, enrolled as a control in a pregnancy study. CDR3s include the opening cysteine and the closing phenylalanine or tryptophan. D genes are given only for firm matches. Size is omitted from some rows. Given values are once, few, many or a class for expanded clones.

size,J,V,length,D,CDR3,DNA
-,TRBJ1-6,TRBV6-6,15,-,CASQSGGVPYSPLHF,TGTGCCAGCCAAAGTGGAGGGGTGCCATATTCACCCCTCCACTTT
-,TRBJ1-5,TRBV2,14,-,CASSGYREGQPQHF,TGTGCCAGCAGTGGGTACAGGGAGGGTCAGCCCCAGCATTTT
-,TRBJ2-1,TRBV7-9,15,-,CASSVPGLLRNEQFF,TGTGCCAGCAGTGTTCCGGGACTCCTTCGGAATGAGCAGTTCTTC
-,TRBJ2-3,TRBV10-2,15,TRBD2,CASLGLAVRTDTQYF,TGCGCCAGCCTCGGACTAGCGGTCCGCACAGATACGCAGTATTTT
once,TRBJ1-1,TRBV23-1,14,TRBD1,CARRTGGVVTEAFF,TGCGCCAGGCGGACAGGGGGAGTTGTCACTGAAGCTTTCTTT
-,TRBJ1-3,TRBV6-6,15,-,CASHRLLDSGNTIYF,TGTGCCAGCCACAGGCTCCTAGACTCTGGAAACACCATATATTTT
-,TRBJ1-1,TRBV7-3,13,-,CASSQTRNTEAFF,TGTGCCAGCAGCCAAACCAGGAACACTGAAGCTTTCTTT
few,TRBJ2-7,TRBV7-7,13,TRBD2,CASSSRTGGEQYF,TGTGCTAGCAGCTCCCGTACGGGGGGAGAGCAGTACTTC
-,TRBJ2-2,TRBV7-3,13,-,CASSLEGGGELFF,TGTGCCAGCAGCTTAGAAGGGGGAGGGGAGCTGTTTTTT
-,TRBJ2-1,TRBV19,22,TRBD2,CASSWGTAGTSGSGSSYNEQFF,TGTGCCAGTAGTTGGGGAACAGCCGGGACTAGCGGTTCTGGAAGCTCCTACAATGAGCAGTTCTTC
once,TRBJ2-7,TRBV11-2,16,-,CASSFGDLGFGYEQYF,TGTGCCAGCAGCTTCGGGGACTTAGGGTTTGGGTACGAGCAGTACTTC
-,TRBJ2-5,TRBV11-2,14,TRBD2,CASRVAGGLETQYF,TGTGCCAGCAGAGTAGCGGGGGGGCTTGAGACCCAGTACTTC
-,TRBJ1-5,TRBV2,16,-,CASSEDRTRINQPQHF,TGTGCCAGCAGTGAAGACCGGACAAGGATAAATCAGCCCCAGCATTTT
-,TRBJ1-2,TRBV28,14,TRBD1,CASFFDRGNYGYTF,TGTGCCAGCTTCTTTGACAGGGGGAACTATGGCTACACCTTC
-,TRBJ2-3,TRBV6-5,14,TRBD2,CASRLAGAANTQYF,TGTGCCAGCAGGTTAGCGGGAGCTGCAAATACGCAGTATTTT